Listed here are 7 T cell receptor beta chains from one sample, sequenced in a study of blood T cell repertoires in COVID-19. The assay was immunoSEQ multiplex PCR, and TCRdb's table has in-frame clones only and misses some. The sample has around 240,000 clones; almost 85% are singletons. Sequenced material: peripheral blood. These receptors originate from a woman aged 80 or over with acute or convalescent COVID-19.

The V and J genes are TRBV7-2 and TRBJ1-6; perhaps TRBD1 as D (5 bases). The germline V gene encodes CDR1 SGHTA and CDR2 FQGNSA. V was clipped by 5 bases and J by 3 bases, with 11 bases between them. The CDR3 totals 15 residues. The CDR3 here is CASSPRQIYNSPLHF. The DNA of the CDR3 is TGTGCCAGCAGCCCGCGACAGATCTATAATTCACCCCTCCACTTT.

The genes are TRBV27 and TRBJ2-7; 7 nucleotides match TRBD2. V gave up 0 bases and J gave up 2 bases; unmatched junction bases: 10. The CDR3 totals 17 residues. Germline loops: CDR1 MNHEY, CDR2 SMNVEV (reference sequence). CDR3 sequence: CASSLSSGGSWAYEQYF. Written as DNA, the CDR3 is TGTGCCAGCAGTTTATCGTCGGGAGGCTCGTGGGCCTACGAGCAGTACTTC.

The chain has TRBV5-1 and TRBJ2-7; maybe TRBD2 (6 bases). V was pared by 1 base and J by 5 bases, with 13 bases between. The V gene's germline CDR1 is SGHRS and CDR2 YFSETQ. CDR3 size: 14 residues. CDR3 sequence reads: CASSLRLAKNEQYF. As DNA, the CDR3 is TGCGCCAGCAGCTTGCGCCTAGCGAAGAACGAGCAGTACTTC.

The chain couples TRBV11-2 to TRBJ1-5; 8 nucleotides line up with TRBD1. Germline loops: CDR1 SGHAT, CDR2 FQNNGV. With 11 bases clipped from V and 6 bases from J, the junction kept 18 bases outside the gene matches. The CDR3 is 16 residues long. The CDR3 region is CADILAKDRDPQPQHF. In DNA form, the CDR3 reads TGTGCCGACATACTGGCAAAGGACAGGGATCCTCAGCCCCAGCATTTT.

The genes are TRBV5-5 and TRBJ2-1, with 8 nucleotides matching TRBD1. The CDR3 contains 17 residues. The germline gives CDR1 SGHKS, CDR2 YYEKEE (reference sequence). V trimming: 4 bases; J trimming: 4 bases; junction bases outside the gene matches: 13. The CDR3 here is CASSPEVGQGGYNEQFF. CDR3 DNA sequence: TGTGCCAGCAGCCCGGAAGTTGGACAGGGAGGATACAATGAGCAGTTCTTC.

The table lists this clone with a count of one. The V and J genes are TRBV5-1 and TRBJ1-5; D not certain. The CDR3 totals 16 residues. Trimming shortened V by 0 bases and J by 5 bases, and 15 bases separated the two germline ends. The germline CDR1 and CDR2 sequences are SGHRS and YFSETQ. CDR3: CASSLEGRGKDQPQHF. For the CDR3, the DNA is TGCGCCAGCAGCTTGGAAGGCCGGGGTAAGGATCAGCCCCAGCATTTT.

The chain has TRBV28 and TRBJ2-1; D gene ambiguous. This CDR3 contains 14 residues. CDR1 and CDR2 (germline): MDHEN, SYDVKM. The V gene lost 7 bases and the J gene lost 7 bases, with 17 bases spanning the gap. CDR3 sequence reads: CASTLLSLANEQFF. In DNA form, the CDR3 reads TGTGCCAGCACTCTCTTATCCCTTGCGAATGAGCAGTTCTTC.